The subject of this entry is one T cell receptor beta chain. This entry comes from a study of CD8 T cells in Susac syndrome. Overall study: Blood was drawn from Susac syndrome patients while they were therapy-naive, on corticosteroids, or on intravenous immunoglobulin alone.

Reverse transcription of roughly 0.5 to 1 ug RNA was carried out with random hexamers. TCRdb re-called the immunoSEQ multiplex PCR reads with MiXCR, one entry per CDR3 protein. Seen here are around 95,000 distinct CDR3 sequences, roughly 96% observed once, and the top ten hold 0.3%. The germline gives CDR1 SNHLY, CDR2 FYNNEI. The CDR3 runs to 11 residues. V lost 5 bases and J 6 bases, leaving 5 bases between the germline ends. Patients with Susac syndrome showed fulfilment of recently defined diagnostic criteria for definite or probable disease. The sequencing input was CD8+ T cells from PBMCs. The gene calls are TRBV2 and TRBJ2-1, with unresolved D. This clonotype was obtained from a human donor with Susac syndrome. The CDR3 reads CASSTTNEQFF. For the CDR3, the DNA is TGTGCCAGCAGTACCACCAATGAGCAGTTCTTC.